This TCR beta chain was obtained from a study of shared clonotypes between healthy human individuals. It was at deep level that the assay was run. Data came from immunoSEQ multiplex PCR; TCRdb stores just in-frame clones and leaves some out. The sample carries about 960,000 clones, roughly 72% recorded once. The CDR3 totals 16 residues. CDR1 is LNHDA and CDR2 is SQIVND in the germline V gene (reference sequence). J was trimmed by 9 bases and V by 0 bases; bases with no gene match: 11. Of note for this clone: The antigen remains unidentified.

Study-level points and caveats: Generation probabilities were higher for clonotypes shared across all four sorted-subset donors than for unshared ones.

The healthy adult donors were HIV-negative and reported no recent acute infections or vaccinations. The specimen sequenced was memory CD4+ T cells sorted from blood. Regarding subset: CD45RA-negative fraction. This chain connects TRBV19 to TRBJ2-4; 7 bases map to TRBD1. The clonotype originates from a man younger than 35 in good health. CDR3 sequence (DNA): TGTGCCAGTAGTATAGACTTGGGACAGACCAGGGGCATTCAGTACTTC. Translation: CASSIDLGQTRGIQYF.